This TCR beta chain came from a study of blood T cell repertoires in COVID-19 (TCRdb year 2020). Regarding the complete study: The collaborator samples originated in the United States, Italy and Spain and spanned the acute and convalescent phases of COVID-19. The material from the prospective study consisted of cDNA or gDNA derived from T cells, B-cell-depleted T cells, or PBMCs. Deeply sampled blood TCRbeta repertoires from subjects exposed to, actively infected with, or recovered from COVID-19 were included in the dataset. The repertoires were released in a freely available public database intended as a resource for research on the immune response to SARS-CoV-2. Samples were obtained from the ongoing ImmuneRACE study (first 160 participants) and from about 1,300 subjects provided by 6 global collaborators. Nearly every sample came with metadata listing a de-identified subject ID, COVID-19 status, age in years and sex. Where available, HLA class I and class II types were taken from metadata supplied by the sample provider and were not determined by assay-based typing. Results and caveats for the whole study, not just this receptor: The quantity of clinical and demographic metadata differed by source and by participant and was supplied without curation.

Note on this clone: The target of this receptor is not known. Per-base quality was not reported, and no clone a single base away is much larger than it.

Collaborating institutions collected whole blood in K2EDTA tubes following their own protocols. For TCRbeta analysis, collaborators shipped samples as frozen whole blood, isolated PBMCs, or DNA extracted from either of those sample types. TCRbeta CDR3 regions were amplified from genomic DNA by means of the immunoSEQ Assay, a bias-controlled multiplex PCR. The paper's processing steps were these. The number of nucleated cells in each sample was estimated from the amplification of reference gene primers within the assay. To quantify the absolute abundance of each unique TCRbeta CDR3 rearrangement, sequence reads were collapsed and filtered. Productive Simpson clonality was computed per sample as the square root of Simpson's diversity index over productive rearrangements. TCRdb retrieved this table from immuneACCESS and kept in-frame rearrangements only. Not all clones are present; in checked studies, unresolved V genes account for under half, and no reason is known for the remainder. The DNA was the basis for D and trimming; V, J and clone size are from that table. In this sample the table shows 200,000 to 250,000 clones, 85% to 90% of which occur a single time. The ten largest clones take up roughly 1.5% of the sample.

V and J are truncated by 5 bases and 0 bases respectively, leaving an intervening sequence of 5 bases. CDR1 and CDR2, looked up from the germline V gene, are SGHVS and FQNEAQ. Including the terminal cysteine and phenylalanine, the CDR3 comprises 13 residues. Only the CDR3 portion is preserved as DNA: 39 bases, with reading frame beginning at the first base. This clonotype was obtained from a young man with active or convalescent COVID-19. The sequence joins TRBV7-8 to TRBJ2-4, with no confidently assigned D gene. The sample consisted of peripheral blood. The CDR3 in this case is CASSRLAKNIQYF. The sequenced DNA: TGTGCCAGCAGCAGACTAGCCAAAAACATTCAGTACTTC.